This paragraph covers one TCR beta chain sequence. This sample was taken from a study of T-cell memory formation after mild COVID-19. The CDR3 has 14 amino acids. V shed 8 bases, J shed 2 bases, and the junction held 6 bases outside the gene matches. The V gene's germline CDR1 is ENHRY and CDR2 SYGVKD. Each CDR3 protein is one row after TCRdb ran MiXCR on the 5' RACE reads. Here the sample spans about 390,000 distinct CDR3 sequences, around 20% being singletons. Source material: PBMCs or a T cell subset sorted from them (not recorded which). The chain combines TRBV10-3 with TRBJ2-7; 10 nucleotides match TRBD2. This clonotype originated in an adult woman who had mild COVID-19 (a few samples of this study predate the infection). Cell type and time point are not known. The CDR3 DNA reads as TGTGCCATCCGGGCTAGCGGGAGCCCCTACGAGCAGTACTTC. Amino acid sequence: CAIRASGSPYEQYF.